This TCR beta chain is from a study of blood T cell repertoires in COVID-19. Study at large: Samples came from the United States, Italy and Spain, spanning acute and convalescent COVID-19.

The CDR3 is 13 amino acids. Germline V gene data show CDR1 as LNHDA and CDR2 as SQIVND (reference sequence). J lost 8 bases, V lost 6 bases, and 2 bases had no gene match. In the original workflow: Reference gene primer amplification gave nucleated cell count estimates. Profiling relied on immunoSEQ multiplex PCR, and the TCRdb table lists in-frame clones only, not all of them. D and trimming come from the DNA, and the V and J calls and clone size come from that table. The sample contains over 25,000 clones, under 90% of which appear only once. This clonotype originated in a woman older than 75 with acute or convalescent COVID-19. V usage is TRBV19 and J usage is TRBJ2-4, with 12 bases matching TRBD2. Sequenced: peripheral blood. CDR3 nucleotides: TGTGCCAGTAGATCTAGCGGGAGGGACATTCAGTACTTC. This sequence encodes CASRSSGRDIQYF.